Presented here are 5 T cell receptor beta chains from one specimen sequenced in a study of blood T cell repertoires in COVID-19. Sequencing used immunoSEQ multiplex PCR; TCRdb keeps in-frame clones, though not all of them. The sample lists 140,000 or so clones; 79% were seen once. The sample consisted of peripheral blood. The receptors derive from a woman in her sixties or seventies with COVID-19, enrolled during active disease.

The chain recombines TRBV5-8 with TRBJ1-1; unclear D gene. The germline V gene has CDR1 SGHTS and CDR2 YDEGEE. The CDR3 loop spans 15 amino acids. Trimming left V 0 bases short and J 3 bases short, with 12 bases between. As DNA, the CDR3 is TGTGCCAGCAGCTTGGAACCGAGGAAGGACACTGAAGCTTTCTTT. It specifies CASSLEPRKDTEAFF. The whole variable domain, remainder taken from reference TRBV5-8 and TRBJ1-1, is EAGVTQSPTHLIKTRGQQATLRCSPISGHTSVYWYQQALGLGLQFLLWYDEGEERNRGNFPPRFSGRQFPNYSSELNVNALELEDSALYLCASSLEPRKDTEAFFGQGTRLTVV.

The V call is TRBV19, the J call TRBJ2-5, with 11 bases aligning to TRBD2. The CDR3 consists of 15 residues. Germline-derived CDR1 and CDR2 are LNHDA and SQIVND (reference sequence). The trim removed 1 base at V and 6 bases at J, leaving 4 bases unmatched. The CDR3 sequence: CASSIGLAGGKTQYF. DNA for the CDR3: TGTGCCAGTAGTATAGGGCTAGCGGGGGGTAAGACCCAGTACTTC. Together with reference TRBV19 and TRBJ2-5, the CDR3 gives the full variable domain: DGGITQSPKYLFRKEGQNVTLSCEQNLNHDAMYWYRQDPGQGLRLIYYSQIVNDFQKGDIAEGYSVSREKKESFPLTVTSAQKNPTAFYLCASSIGLAGGKTQYFGPGTRLLVL.

The chain uses TRBV28 and TRBJ2-5, with D possibly TRBD1 on 5 matching bases. The germline V gene encodes CDR1 MDHEN and CDR2 SYDVKM. Trimming took off 9 bases at V and 1 base at J, with 12 bases between the two ends. CDR3 length: 13 amino acids. The CDR3 region has the DNA TGTGCCAGTGCTGGACAAGTCCAAGAGACCCAGTACTTC. As protein: CASAGQVQETQYF. The full variable domain, completed using reference TRBV28 and TRBJ2-5, is DVKVTQSSRYLVKRTGEKVFLECVQDMDHENMFWYRQDPGLGLRLIYFSYDVKMKEKGDIPEGYSVSREKKERFSLILESASTNQTSMYLCASAGQVQETQYFGPGTRLLVL.

The CDR3 region is CASSLEPIQVSNTEAFF. As DNA, the CDR3 is TGTGCCAGCAGCCTCGAGCCCATTCAGGTGTCGAACACTGAAGCTTTCTTT. The rearrangement uses TRBV5-5 and TRBJ1-1, with unresolved D. CDR1 is SGHKS and CDR2 is YYEKEE in the germline V gene (reference sequence). CDR3 length: 17 residues. V lost 4 bases to trimming and J lost 1 base, with 20 bases between them.

This clone was observed a few times. V and J are TRBV3-1 (or the pseudogene TRBV3-2) and TRBJ1-2; 8 nucleotides match TRBD1. Germline V CDR1 and CDR2: LGHDT, YNNKEL (reference sequence). The CDR3 covers 13 residues. The CDR3 loop reads CASTGQGSYGYTF. The CDR3 coding sequence is TGTGCTTCAACCGGACAGGGATCTTATGGCTACACCTTC.